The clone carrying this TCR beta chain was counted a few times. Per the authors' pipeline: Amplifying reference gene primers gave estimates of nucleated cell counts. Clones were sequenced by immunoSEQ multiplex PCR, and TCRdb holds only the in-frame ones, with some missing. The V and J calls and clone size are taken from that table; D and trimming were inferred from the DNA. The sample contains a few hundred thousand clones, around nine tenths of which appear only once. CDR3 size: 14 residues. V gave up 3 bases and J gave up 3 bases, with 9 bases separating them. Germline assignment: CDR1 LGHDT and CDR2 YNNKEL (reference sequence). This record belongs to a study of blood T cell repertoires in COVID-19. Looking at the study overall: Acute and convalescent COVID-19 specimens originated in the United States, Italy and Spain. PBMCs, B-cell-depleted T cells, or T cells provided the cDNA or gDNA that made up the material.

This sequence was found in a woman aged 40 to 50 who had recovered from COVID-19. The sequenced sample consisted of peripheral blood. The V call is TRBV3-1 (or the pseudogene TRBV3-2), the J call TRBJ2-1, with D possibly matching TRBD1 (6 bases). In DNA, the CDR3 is TGTGCCAGCAGCCAGACAGGATACTACAATGAGCAGTTCTTC. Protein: CASSQTGYYNEQFF.